A selection of T cell receptor beta chains follows, all from one sample in a study of blood T cell repertoires in COVID-19. Method: immunoSEQ multiplex PCR; TCRdb's copy keeps in-frame clones and lacks some. The table lists 200,000 to 250,000 clones, about nine tenths of them singletons, with 3.5% to 4.5% in the top ten. The sequenced material came from peripheral blood. The receptors were sampled from a man aged 45-60 years with acute or convalescent COVID-19. CDR3s include the opening cysteine and the closing phenylalanine or tryptophan. A D gene is named only where the DNA matches it firmly. Clone size, where shown, is once, few, many, or a class for clones that have expanded.

size	V	D	J	DNA	CDR3
-	TRBV5-1	-	TRBJ1-4	TGCGCCAGCAGCTTGGCCGGCCAGGTCGCCTATGAAAAACTGTTTTTT	CASSLAGQVAYEKLFF
few	TRBV19	TRBD1	TRBJ1-2	TGTGCCAGTATGGCGGGGACAGGGGTCCCCCCTAACTATGGCTACACCTTC	CASMAGTGVPPNYGYTF
-	TRBV5-1	TRBD2	TRBJ2-3	TGCGCCAGCAGCTTGGCCAGCGGGGGGACCCCTCGCACAGATACGCAGTATTTT	CASSLASGGTPRTDTQYF
-	TRBV5-4	-	TRBJ2-2	TGTGCCAGCAGCTTGGACAGGGCTAACACCGGGGAGCTGTTTTTT	CASSLDRANTGELFF
-	TRBV3-1/TRBV3-2	TRBD1	TRBJ1-2	TGTGCCAGCAGCCAATACAGGGGGCCTCCCCATGGCTACACCTTC	CASSQYRGPPHGYTF
-	TRBV10-3	-	TRBJ2-5	TGTGCCATCAGTGAAAGAGGGTTCGGCGAGACCCAGTACTTC	CAISERGFGETQYF
once	TRBV5-6	-	TRBJ2-3	TGTGCCAGCAGCCTTGGGGGGTTCGAAGATACGCAGTATTTT	CASSLGGFEDTQYF
few	TRBV29-1	-	TRBJ2-7	TGCAGCGTTGAAGATCCCGCACGGTACTACGAGCAGTACTTC	CSVEDPARYYEQYF
-	TRBV30	-	TRBJ2-2	TGTGCCTGGAGGTGGGGGCTGAGCGGGGAGCTGTTTTTT	CAWRWGLSGELFF
-	TRBV11-3	TRBD2	TRBJ2-3	TGTGCCAGCAGCTTAGCTAGCGGGACAGATACGCAGTATTTT	CASSLASGTDTQYF
-	TRBV11-2	TRBD2	TRBJ2-3	TGTGCCAGCAGCTCACACCCGGGACTAAGTGCAGATACGCAGTATTTT	CASSSHPGLSADTQYF
-	TRBV19	-	TRBJ2-7	TGTGCCAGTAGTATAGGGAAAAGGACAGCTCCCTACGAGCAGTACTTC	CASSIGKRTAPYEQYF
once	TRBV10-3	-	TRBJ2-1	TGTGCCATCAGCCCTGGGACTGGCTTAAGTCAGTTCTTC	CAISPGTGLSQFF
-	TRBV7-2	-	TRBJ2-1	TGTGCCAGCAGCCCCCAGGGTGACCGCTACAATGAGCAGTTCTTC	CASSPQGDRYNEQFF
-	TRBV7-9	TRBD1	TRBJ1-5	TGTGCCAGCAGCCTGACAGGGCCCGGCCAGCCCCAGCATTTT	CASSLTGPGQPQHF
-	TRBV7-9	TRBD2	TRBJ2-1	TGTGCCAGCAGCCCCCGCGAAGGCAGGACTAGCGGGGGGGCGGGTGAGCAGTTCTTC	CASSPREGRTSGGAGEQFF
-	TRBV7-6	-	TRBJ1-4	TGTGCCAGCAGCTTAATGACACCGGCAACTAATGAAAAACTGTTTTTT	CASSLMTPATNEKLFF
-	TRBV18	-	TRBJ1-1	TGTGCCAGCTCACCATGGGGAGGGGGAAGAGGGATGAACACTGAAGCTTTCTTT	CASSPWGGGRGMNTEAFF
-	TRBV9	-	TRBJ2-5	TGTGCCAGCAGCACCGGTCTCACACGGAGGGAGACCCAGTACTTC	CASSTGLTRRETQYF
-	TRBV5-1	-	TRBJ1-2	TGCGCCAGCAGCTTCAACAGGGTGATGGAAGGCTACACCTTC	CASSFNRVMEGYTF
-	TRBV30	-	TRBJ1-1	TGTGCCTGGAGTATAGGTGGAGCCCCAGAAGAAGCTTTCTTT	CAWSIGGAPEEAFF
-	TRBV18	TRBD1	TRBJ1-2	TGTGCCAGCTCAGACGGACAGGGCATCAACTATGGCTACACCTTC	CASSDGQGINYGYTF
-	TRBV2	-	TRBJ2-1	TGTGCCAGCAGGAGCGACAGGCAGAATGAGCAGTTCTTC	CASRSDRQNEQFF
-	TRBV27	-	TRBJ2-3	TGTGCCAGCAGTCCCGCCGGGTTTACGCAGTATTTT	CASSPAGFTQYF
-	TRBV5-4	-	TRBJ1-6	TGTGCCAGCAGTTGGGCTGTCTCCTATAATTCACCCCTCCACTTT	CASSWAVSYNSPLHF
-	TRBV18	-	TRBJ1-2	TGTGCCAGCTCACCCCCCGGCACAGGCAGGTTAATTAACTATGGCTACACCTTC	CASSPPGTGRLINYGYTF
-	TRBV10-3	-	TRBJ1-2	TGTGCCATCAGTGAGTCTCTAGGCGGCTACACCTTC	CAISESLGGYTF
-	TRBV11-2	-	TRBJ1-6	TGTGCCAGCAGCTTCCCGGACTGGTATTCACCCCTCCACTTT	CASSFPDWYSPLHF
-	TRBV5-4	TRBD1	TRBJ2-7	TGTGCCAGCAGCCAGGGACAGGGGGAAGTAAGGGAGCAGTACTTC	CASSQGQGEVREQYF
-	TRBV5-1	TRBD2	TRBJ2-2	TGCGCCAGCAGCTTAAGCCCCATTATAGCGGGGGGCAACACCGGGGAGCTGTTTTTT	CASSLSPIIAGGNTGELFF
-	TRBV6-5	-	TRBJ1-5	TGTGCCAGCAGTTACTCGGGGGCAGGAGGCCAGCCCCAGCATTTT	CASSYSGAGGQPQHF
-	TRBV6-6	TRBD1	TRBJ1-2	TGTGCCAGCAAAGGGGGCGACTATGGCTACACCTTC	CASKGGDYGYTF
-	TRBV7-2	TRBD1	TRBJ2-3	TGTGCCAGCAGCCCAATAACGACAGGGGATACGCAGTATTTT	CASSPITTGDTQYF
once	TRBV5-1	TRBD1	TRBJ1-4	TGCGCCAGCAGAGGGGGACAGGGGCTAACTAATGAAAAACTGTTTTTT	CASRGGQGLTNEKLFF
-	TRBV18	TRBD1	TRBJ1-5	TGTGCCAGCTCACCTCAGGGGGACGGTCAGCCCCAGCATTTT	CASSPQGDGQPQHF
few	TRBV18	TRBD1	TRBJ1-4	TGTGCCAGCTCACCACAGGGGGCGGATGAAAAACTGTTTTTT	CASSPQGADEKLFF
-	TRBV7-2	-	TRBJ1-2	TGTGCCAGCAGCTTAGTGCGGGGAGGGAACTATGGCTACACCTTC	CASSLVRGGNYGYTF
-	TRBV7-6	TRBD1	TRBJ1-1	TGTGCCAGCAGCTTAGGCCAGGGGGCCCTGAACAGTGAAGCTTTCTTT	CASSLGQGALNSEAFF
once	TRBV7-9	-	TRBJ2-2	TGTGCCAGCAGCTTAGGGACAGCGAACACCGGGGAGCTGTTTTTT	CASSLGTANTGELFF
-	TRBV30	-	TRBJ1-6	TGTGCCTGGAAAGGCCATGACAGGTCACCCCTCCACTTT	CAWKGHDRSPLHF
-	TRBV18	-	TRBJ1-4	TGTGCCAGCTCACCACTCCCGGTTGCAACTAATGAAAAACTGTTTTTT	CASSPLPVATNEKLFF
-	TRBV7-2	-	TRBJ2-7	TGTGCCAGCAGCTTAGGAGGCGCGGGGCCGGGTGAGCAGTACTTC	CASSLGGAGPGEQYF